This TCR beta chain was identified during a study of siplizumab effects on memory and regulatory T cells (dated by TCRdb to about 2019). Regarding the complete study: The study examined how the anti-CD2 antibody siplizumab affects alloreactive T-cell subsets in allogeneic mixed lymphocyte reactions built from human PBMCs.

To prepare the library, the immunoSEQ multiplex PCR assay was applied. Some 100,000 TCR templates per sample were assayed by the deep sequencing platform. Genomic DNA extracted from sorted T cells was used for TCRbeta CDR3 sequencing. In the source study's methods: The R programming language was used for clonal analysis of TCRbeta CDR3 data. Comparing unstimulated samples against CFSE-low samples taken after the reaction was how alloreactive CD4+ and CD8+ clones were defined. Alloreactive CD4+ clones were assigned to regulatory or non-regulatory origin by matching sequences to sorted unstimulated Treg and non-Treg repertoires. TCRdb carries this immuneACCESS record with in-frame sequences only. Its versions omit some clonotypes, under half of them owing to an unresolved V gene in the studies checked, with the rest unexplained. Clonal size and the V and J genes are those of that table, whereas D and trimming came from the DNA. The sample data list over 100,000 clones, and just over 90% of these were observed just once. The ten largest clones add up to 0.75% of the sample.

Worth noting for this clone: What this receptor recognizes is not known. The record has no base qualities; no much larger clone is one base away.

TCRbeta CDR3 sequencing was performed on sorted unstimulated T cells and on proliferating T cells recovered from mixed lymphocyte reactions. Fresh whole blood from around 11 HLA-typed healthy donors was used to isolate PBMCs. Unstimulated CD4+ regulatory T cells were FACS-sorted to map the origin of alloreactive clones. What the research found in general, with its limitations: Greater diversity appeared to be present in unstimulated naive T cells than in memory T cells, and a substantial contribution to the alloresponse seemed to be made by naive cells. The cumulative frequency of alloreactive sequences that could be traced back to unstimulated CD4+ memory T cells was significantly reduced by siplizumab. Because sequences at frequencies below about 10^-5 were poorly captured, only a minor fraction of alloreactive clones could be mapped back to unstimulated subsets. The suppressive function of proliferating Tregs from siplizumab cultures was not functionally confirmed. Roughly 80-96% of proliferating CD4+ or CD8+ clones could not be assigned a naive or memory phenotype. Among mappable alloreactive CD4+ clones, an average Treg-derived fraction of roughly 70% was observed with siplizumab, compared with less than 35% in control reactions.

Inclusive of the bounding cysteine and phenylalanine, the CDR3 is 12 residues long. Only the CDR3 portion is preserved as DNA: 36 bases, with reading frame beginning at the first base. Based on the germline V gene, the CDR1 and CDR2 sequences are LGHNT and FRNRAP. V and J are truncated by 0 bases and 3 bases respectively, leaving an intervening sequence of 1 base. The sequence is built from TRBV12-5 and TRBJ2-3; the D gene identity is not certain. Source material: Tregs sorted from blood. The sequence was obtained from a human donor in good health. CDR3 reads: CASGLVTDTQYF. The bases read TGTGCTAGTGGTTTGGTAACAGATACGCAGTATTTT.